The 23 T cell receptor beta chains given below trace back to one sample, sequenced in a study of shared clonotypes between healthy human individuals. Sequencing was performed with immunoSEQ multiplex PCR; in TCRdb, only in-frame clones are kept and a portion is missing. This table has roughly 2,300,000 clones, 80% to 95% appearing once. The sequencing input was naive CD4+ T cells from PBMCs. As for subset: CD45RA+ positively selected. These receptor sequences come from a man between 18 and 35 years old in good health. Some clones in this sample may be carry-over from other donors' samples.

This clone is a singleton in its sample. The chain is built from TRBV4-1 and TRBJ1-2; TRBD1 matches 8 bases. The CDR3 has 17 residues. Germline values: CDR1 MGHRA, CDR2 YSYEKL. The V segment lost 0 bases and the J segment 3 bases; nucleotides outside the gene matches: 9. The CDR3 loop reads CASSQDVQGAKDYGYTF. CDR3 in DNA: TGCGCCAGCAGCCAAGATGTCCAGGGGGCGAAAGACTATGGCTACACCTTC.

The chain combines TRBV5-1 with TRBJ1-4; no definite D call. CDR3 length: 16 residues. V lost 2 bases and J 8 bases, leaving 19 bases between the germline ends. Germline CDR1 and CDR2: SGHRS and YFSETQ. In DNA form, the CDR3 reads TGCGCCAGCAGCTTTGGCCCCAGGCAGAGCGGAGAAAAACTGTTTTTT. This sequence encodes CASSFGPRQSGEKLFF.

V gene TRBV11-2 combines with J gene TRBJ2-2, with 7 bases fitting TRBD1. This CDR3 comprises 17 residues. J lost 2 bases, V lost 8 bases, and 14 bases had no gene match. Germline V gene lookup returns CDR1 SGHAT and CDR2 FQNNGV. The CDR3 loop reads CASGQRQGDTNTGELFF. The CDR3 nucleotides are TGTGCCAGCGGCCAGAGACAGGGAGATACTAACACCGGGGAGCTGTTTTTT. Drawing the rest from reference TRBV11-2 and TRBJ2-2, the complete variable domain is EAGVAQSPRYKIIEKRQSVAFWCNPISGHATLYWYQQILGQGPKLLIQFQNNGVVDDSQLPKDRFSAERLKGVDSTLKIQPAKLEDSAVYLCASGQRQGDTNTGELFFGEGSRLTVL.

The gene calls are TRBV7-9 and TRBJ2-5; a possible D gene is TRBD2 (6 bases). CDR1 SEHNR and CDR2 FQNEAQ come from the germline V gene (reference sequence). CDR3 size: 14 residues. The V end lost 2 bases, the J end lost 1 base, and 8 bases lay between the germline ends. The CDR3 spells CASSLRGLQETQYF. CDR3 coding DNA: TGTGCCAGCAGCTTACGGGGACTCCAAGAGACCCAGTACTTC.

Concerning this clone: Other DNA sequences from this sample encode an identical CDR3 as well. The chain carries TRBV7-2 and TRBJ2-3; 11 bases align to TRBD2. Germline CDR1 SGHTA, CDR2 FQGNSA. Trimming took 1 base from V and 6 from J; bases not matched to a gene: 3. The CDR3 has 15 amino acids. In DNA form, the CDR3 reads TGTGCCAGCAGCTTAGTAGCGGGAGGGCCGGATACGCAGTATTTT. Its protein product is CASSLVAGGPDTQYF.

In its sample, this clone was seen once. The same CDR3 can be traced to other DNA sequences in this sample. V is TRBV28 and J is TRBJ2-1; 12 bases align to TRBD2. V lost 5 bases, J lost 2 bases, and 1 base stayed unmatched. Germline V lookup: CDR1 MDHEN, CDR2 SYDVKM. This CDR3 spans 15 amino acids. CDR3 residues: CASSLAGGTYNEQFF. CDR3 nucleotide sequence: TGTGCCAGCAGTCTAGCGGGGGGGACCTACAATGAGCAGTTCTTC. The full variable domain, its missing parts supplied by reference TRBV28 and TRBJ2-1, is DVKVTQSSRYLVKRTGEKVFLECVQDMDHENMFWYRQDPGLGLRLIYFSYDVKMKEKGDIPEGYSVSREKKERFSLILESASTNQTSMYLCASSLAGGTYNEQFFGPGTRLTVL.

The rearrangement joins TRBV2 to TRBJ1-4; tentative D call: TRBD1 (6 bases). V was trimmed by 2 bases and J by 8 bases, leaving 15 bases between them. In germline, CDR1 is SNHLY, CDR2 FYNNEI. CDR3 length equals 15 residues. The DNA for the CDR3 is TGTGCCAGCAGTGAAAACCGGGGGCAAGGGGAAAAACTGTTTTTT. Protein product: CASSENRGQGEKLFF.

On this clone itself: Additional DNA sequences in this sample encode the identical CDR3. The gene calls are TRBV5-1 and TRBJ2-2, with unresolved D. The CDR3 runs to 13 residues. The germline V gene encodes CDR1 SGHRS and CDR2 YFSETQ. The V and J ends lost 4 bases and 6 bases respectively, with 10 bases between them. This CDR3 is CASSPLGAGELFF. Here the CDR3 DNA reads TGCGCCAGCAGCCCGCTTGGGGCCGGGGAGCTGTTTTTT.

The genes are TRBV7-2 and TRBJ2-3; 7 positions agree with TRBD1. CDR3 length: 15 amino acids. Germline lookup yields CDR1 SGHTA and CDR2 FQGNSA. The trim removed 5 bases at V and 5 bases at J, leaving 10 bases unmatched. CDR3 amino acids: CASSPMNTGVDTQYF. The CDR3 region has the DNA TGTGCCAGCAGCCCAATGAACACAGGGGTAGATACGCAGTATTTT.

The chain joins TRBV4-3 to TRBJ1-1, with D perhaps matching TRBD1 (6 bases). V lost 1 base and J 6 bases, leaving 12 bases between the germline ends. The germline V gene has CDR1 LGHNA and CDR2 YSLEER. The CDR3 has 14 amino acids. This chain's CDR3 is CASSQGGRGSEAFF. CDR3 bases: TGCGCCAGCAGCCAAGGGGGCAGGGGCTCTGAAGCTTTCTTT.

The rearrangement uses TRBV28 and TRBJ2-1; 7 bases line up with TRBD2. Germline loops: CDR1 MDHEN, CDR2 SYDVKM. V shed 10 bases and J 7 bases; nucleotides not matched to a gene: 13. This CDR3 has 14 residues. CDR3 residues: CATLLGRALNEQFF. Here the CDR3 DNA reads TGTGCCACTCTTTTAGGGAGGGCCTTGAATGAGCAGTTCTTC. Drawing the rest from reference TRBV28 and TRBJ2-1, the complete variable domain is DVKVTQSSRYLVKRTGEKVFLECVQDMDHENMFWYRQDPGLGLRLIYFSYDVKMKEKGDIPEGYSVSREKKERFSLILESASTNQTSMYLCATLLGRALNEQFFGPGTRLTVL.

The V and J genes are TRBV5-4 and TRBJ2-1, with TRBD1 as a possible D gene (6 bases). Deletions cut 1 base from V and 6 bases from J, with 11 bases between. Germline V gene sequence: CDR1 SGHNT, CDR2 YYREEE (reference sequence). This CDR3 comprises 14 residues. The CDR3 DNA follows: TGTGCCAGCAGCTTGTATTCCAGGGGCAATGAGCAGTTCTTC. Translated: CASSLYSRGNEQFF.

Comment on this clone: Other nucleotide sequences from this sample produce the same CDR3. The chain uses TRBV7-9 and TRBJ2-5; a possible D gene is TRBD2 (5 bases). The CDR3 loop spans 14 amino acids. Trimming shortened V by 5 bases and J by 4 bases, and 14 bases separated the two germline ends. Germline V gene data show CDR1 as SEHNR and CDR2 as FQNEAQ (reference sequence). CDR3 sequence (DNA): TGTGCCAGCAGCCCATCCCGAGGGAGAGAGACCCAGTACTTC. It translates to CASSPSRGRETQYF.

The table lists this clone with a count of one. The chain is built from TRBV5-4 and TRBJ1-4; 7 bases align to TRBD1. In germline, CDR1 is SGHNT, CDR2 YYREEE (reference sequence). The ends lost 4 bases at V and 8 bases at J; junction bases unmatched: 11. This CDR3 contains 15 residues. The CDR3 region has the DNA TGTGCCAGCAGCCCCGGGACAGCCAATCGGGAAAAACTGTTTTTT. Its protein product is CASSPGTANREKLFF.

The chain has TRBV5-1 and TRBJ2-5; a possible D gene is TRBD1 (9 bases). TRBJ2-7 explains the end of the DNA better; the J call may be wrong. This CDR3 is 19 amino acids long. Germline V lookup: CDR1 SGHRS, CDR2 YFSETQ. CDR3 sequence (DNA): TGCGCCAGCAGCTCCTCCGGGACAGGGCTGACTAGCGAGAACTACGAGCAGTACTTC. Protein product: CASSSSGTGLTSENYEQYF.

This clone was found a few times. The chain joins TRBV6-5 to TRBJ2-2; TRBD1 matches at 8 bases. With 6 bases clipped from V and 6 bases from J, the junction kept 3 bases outside the gene matches. The CDR3 consists of 13 residues. The germline V gene has CDR1 MNHEY and CDR2 SVGAGI. The CDR3 DNA follows: TGTGCCAGCAGGCTACAGGGGGCCGGGGAGCTGTTTTTT. Its protein product is CASRLQGAGELFF.

The genes are TRBV7-3 and TRBJ2-1, with D uncertain. Germline CDR1 reads SGHTA; CDR2 reads FQGTGA. This CDR3 spans 15 amino acids. The V end lost 5 bases, the J end lost 0 bases, and 11 bases lay between the germline ends. The CDR3 sequence is CASSGVQSSYNEQFF. In nucleotides, the CDR3 is TGTGCCAGCAGCGGGGTCCAGAGCTCCTACAATGAGCAGTTCTTC.

This chain joins TRBV7-3 and TRBJ2-3; 7 bases match TRBD1. CDR3 length equals 14 residues. Per germline, CDR1 SGHTA and CDR2 FQGTGA. The J segment lost 3 bases and the V segment lost 4 bases, leaving 4 bases of the junction unmatched. CDR3 DNA sequence: TGTGCCAGCAGCTCCGGACAGGCAACAGATACGCAGTATTTT. It yields the protein CASSSGQATDTQYF.

V gene TRBV7-9 combines with J gene TRBJ2-3, with unresolved D. The CDR3 extends over 15 amino acids. Germline CDR1 is SEHNR and CDR2 is FQNEAQ (reference sequence). The V end was cut by 5 bases, the J end by 0 bases, with 12 bases between. The CDR3 loop reads CASSPWGSSTDTQYF. CDR3 coding DNA: TGTGCCAGCAGCCCCTGGGGTTCTAGCACAGATACGCAGTATTTT. The variable domain in full, with the rest retrieved from reference TRBV7-9 and TRBJ2-3, is DTGVSQNPRHKITKRGQNVTFRCDPISEHNRLYWYRQTLGQGPEFLTYFQNEAQLEKSRLLSDRFSAERPKGSFSTLEIQRTEQGDSAMYLCASSPWGSSTDTQYFGPGTRLTVL.

This chain connects TRBV7-3 to TRBJ2-1; D not resolved. The V end lost 4 bases, the J end lost 7 bases, and 8 bases lay between the germline ends. Germline assignment: CDR1 SGHTA and CDR2 FQGTGA. The CDR3 contains 12 residues. The CDR3 spells CASSYRLNEQFF. The CDR3 DNA follows: TGTGCCAGCAGCTATCGGCTAAATGAGCAGTTCTTC.

The chain recombines TRBV5-1 with TRBJ2-5, with unresolved D. The CDR3 length is 14 residues. The V end was cut by 0 bases, the J end by 3 bases, with 9 bases between. Germline loops: CDR1 SGHRS, CDR2 YFSETQ. The CDR3 reads CASSLAHLEETQYF. CDR3 coding DNA: TGCGCCAGCAGCTTGGCGCACCTGGAAGAGACCCAGTACTTC.

CDR3 region: CASSLEGPRGGAQYF. CDR3 DNA: TGTGCCAGCAGCTTGGAGGGGCCCCGCGGGGGTGCGCAGTATTTT. V gene TRBV5-6 combines with J gene TRBJ2-3, with TRBD2 matching over 7 bases. This CDR3 is built from 15 residues. CDR1 and CDR2 (germline): SGHDT, YYEEEE. The J segment lost 10 bases and the V segment lost 0 bases, leaving 11 bases of the junction unmatched.

The chain uses TRBV28 and TRBJ2-2; weak D call: TRBD2 (7 bases). This CDR3 is built from 16 residues. V lost 4 bases and J 6 bases, leaving 18 bases between the germline ends. Germline V gene lookup returns CDR1 MDHEN and CDR2 SYDVKM. In DNA, the CDR3 is TGTGCCAGCAGTTCCAGTGGACTGGGGGGGCCCGGGGAGCTGTTTTTT. This translates into CASSSSGLGGPGELFF. The whole variable domain, filled in from reference TRBV28 and TRBJ2-2, reads DVKVTQSSRYLVKRTGEKVFLECVQDMDHENMFWYRQDPGLGLRLIYFSYDVKMKEKGDIPEGYSVSREKKERFSLILESASTNQTSMYLCASSSSGLGGPGELFFGEGSRLTVL.